This T cell receptor (beta chain) was sequenced during a study of CD8 T cells in Susac syndrome. It was with random hexamers that roughly 0.45 to 1 ug RNA was reverse transcribed. TCRdb processed the immunoSEQ multiplex PCR reads anew with MiXCR; each CDR3 protein has one entry. This sample carries around 150,000 distinct CDR3 sequences, 85% to 95% of them seen once, and the ten largest clones take over 0.25%. V was shortened by 7 bases and J by 3 bases, with 16 bases between the two germline ends. Looked up from germline, CDR1 is SQVTM and CDR2 is ANQGSEA. CDR3 length: 14 amino acids. This receptor was taken from a human donor in good health. J is TRBJ2-1 and V is TRBV29-1; D is uncertain. The source material was CD8+ T cells from PBMCs. CDR3 bases: TGCAGCGCCGGAAGGCAGGAGTTCTACAATGAGCAGTTCTTC. Its translation is CSAGRQEFYNEQFF.